This T cell receptor beta chain appears in the sequencing data of a study of blood T cell repertoires in COVID-19. Study overall: The origin of the acute and convalescent COVID-19 samples was the United States, Italy and Spain. T cells, B-cell-depleted T cells, or PBMCs provided the cDNA or gDNA that served as material.

The germline gives CDR1 SGHAT, CDR2 FQNNGV. With 3 bases removed from V and 7 bases from J, the gap between germline ends came to 13 bases. This CDR3 region has 13 residues. The table came from immunoSEQ multiplex PCR; TCRdb's copy has only in-frame clones and leaves some out. The table has 75,000 to 95,000 clones, over 90% seen once. The receptor was isolated from a man aged 55-75 years with acute or convalescent COVID-19. Sequenced input: peripheral blood. The chain employs TRBV11-2 and TRBJ2-7, with TRBD1 as a possible D gene (6 bases). The CDR3 DNA reads TGTGCCAGCAGCTTCACAGGGTCGAGGGAGCAGTACTTC. This gives the protein CASSFTGSREQYF.